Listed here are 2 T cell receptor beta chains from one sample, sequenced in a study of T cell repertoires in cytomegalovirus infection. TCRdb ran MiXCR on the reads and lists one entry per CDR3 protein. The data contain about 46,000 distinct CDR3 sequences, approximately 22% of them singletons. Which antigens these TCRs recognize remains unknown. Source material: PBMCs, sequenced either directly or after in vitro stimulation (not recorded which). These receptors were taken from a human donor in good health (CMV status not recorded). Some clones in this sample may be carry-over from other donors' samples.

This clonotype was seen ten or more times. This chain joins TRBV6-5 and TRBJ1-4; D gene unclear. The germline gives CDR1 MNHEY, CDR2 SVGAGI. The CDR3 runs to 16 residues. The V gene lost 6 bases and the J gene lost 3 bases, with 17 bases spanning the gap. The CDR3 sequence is CASRPDGLVSNEKLFF. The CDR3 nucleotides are TGTGCCAGCAGACCCGACGGCCTCGTATCTAATGAAAAACTGTTTTTT.

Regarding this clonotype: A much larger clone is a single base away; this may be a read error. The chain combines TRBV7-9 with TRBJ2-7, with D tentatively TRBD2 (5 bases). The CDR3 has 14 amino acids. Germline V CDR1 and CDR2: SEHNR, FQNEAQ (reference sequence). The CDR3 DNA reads TGTGCCAGCAACTTAGAAGAGGAGGCCTACGAGCAGTACTTC. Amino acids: CASNLEEEAYEQYF.